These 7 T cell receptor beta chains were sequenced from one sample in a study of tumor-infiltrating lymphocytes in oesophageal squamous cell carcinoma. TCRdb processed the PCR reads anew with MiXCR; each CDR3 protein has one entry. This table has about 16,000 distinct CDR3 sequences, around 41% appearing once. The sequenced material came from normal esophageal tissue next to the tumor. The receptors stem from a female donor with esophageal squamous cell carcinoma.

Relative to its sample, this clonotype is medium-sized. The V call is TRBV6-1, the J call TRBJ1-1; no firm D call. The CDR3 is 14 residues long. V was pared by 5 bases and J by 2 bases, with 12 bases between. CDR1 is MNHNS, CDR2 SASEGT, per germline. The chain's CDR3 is CASSLPGKNTEAFF. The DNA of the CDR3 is TGTGCCAGCAGTCTCCCCGGCAAAAACACTGAAGCTTTCTTT.

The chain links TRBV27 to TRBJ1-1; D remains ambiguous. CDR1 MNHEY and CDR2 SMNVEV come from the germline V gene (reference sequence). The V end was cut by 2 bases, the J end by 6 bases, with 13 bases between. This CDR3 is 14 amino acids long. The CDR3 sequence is CASSLGILGPEAFF. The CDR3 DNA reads TGTGCCAGCAGTTTAGGCATCTTAGGCCCTGAAGCTTTCTTT.

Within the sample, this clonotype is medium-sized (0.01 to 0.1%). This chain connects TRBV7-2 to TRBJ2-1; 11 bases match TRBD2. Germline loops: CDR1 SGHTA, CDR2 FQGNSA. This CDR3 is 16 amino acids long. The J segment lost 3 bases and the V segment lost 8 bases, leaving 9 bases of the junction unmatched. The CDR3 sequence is CASRGTSGENYNEQFF. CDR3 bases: TGTGCCAGCCGTGGGACTAGCGGAGAGAACTACAATGAGCAGTTCTTC.

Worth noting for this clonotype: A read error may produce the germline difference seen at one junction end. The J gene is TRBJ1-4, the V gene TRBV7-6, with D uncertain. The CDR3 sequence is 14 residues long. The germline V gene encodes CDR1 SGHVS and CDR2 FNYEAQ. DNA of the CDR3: TGTGCCAGCAGGGATCCCTTAACTAATGAAAAATTGTTTTTT. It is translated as CASRDPLTNEKLFF.

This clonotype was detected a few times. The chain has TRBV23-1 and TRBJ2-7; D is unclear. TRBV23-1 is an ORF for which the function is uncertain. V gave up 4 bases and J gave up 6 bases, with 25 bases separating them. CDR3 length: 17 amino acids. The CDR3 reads CASSPLRPGRQLCEQYF. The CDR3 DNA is TGCGCCAGCAGTCCCCTAAGGCCCGGGCGGCAACTCTGCGAGCAGTACTTC.

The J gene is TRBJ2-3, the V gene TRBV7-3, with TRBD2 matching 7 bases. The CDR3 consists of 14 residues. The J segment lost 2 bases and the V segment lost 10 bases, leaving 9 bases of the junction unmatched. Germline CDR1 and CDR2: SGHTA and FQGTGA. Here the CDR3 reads CAKERGLPTDTQYF. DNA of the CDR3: TGTGCCAAAGAGCGGGGCCTACCCACAGATACGCAGTATTTT.

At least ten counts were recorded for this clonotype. The DNA for the CDR3 is TGTGCCAGCAGAACCCCGGGGGGAGAATACAATGAGCAGTTCTTC. Protein sequence: CASRTPGGEYNEQFF. The chain employs TRBV6-1 and TRBJ2-1; 7 nucleotides agree with TRBD2. This CDR3 has 15 residues. V dropped 6 bases and J dropped 4; count of bases not matched to a gene: 9. CDR1 MNHNS and CDR2 SASEGT come from the germline V gene.